This T cell receptor (beta chain) is from a study of Tregs in tolerant kidney transplant recipients. With regard to this clone: Its antigen remains unknown.

Generated by immunoSEQ multiplex PCR, the TCRdb table keeps only in-frame clones and is missing some. The repertoire table contains roughly 48,000 clones. Thawed PBMCs were FACS-sorted into unstimulated CD4+CD25+CD127- regulatory T cells, CD4+CD25- non-regulatory cells, CD4 and CD8 cells. General study points: Changing PCR primers prevented nucleotide comparison between some patients' samples. Activated donor B cell expansion appeared to reveal the most relevant donor-specific TCRbeta repertoire. In tolerant patients, donor-specific Tregs outgrew total Tregs, suggesting antigen-driven expansion.

This TCR was recovered from a human donor who received a combined kidney and bone marrow transplant. Here the sequenced sample was CD4+ T cells from blood, taken before the transplant.

The CDR3 reads CASSSEQGGIGETQYF. CDR3 bases read: TGCGCCAGCAGCTCGGAACAGGGGGGAATAGGGGAGACC. The genes are TRBV5-1 and TRBJ2-5, with TRBD1 matching 8 bases. With the read ending 3 residues before the CDR3 end, the germline J gene is used to fill in that end. With 3 bases clipped from V and 5 bases from J, the junction kept 12 bases outside the gene matches. Germline lookup yields CDR1 SGHRS and CDR2 YFSETQ. The CDR3 totals 16 residues.